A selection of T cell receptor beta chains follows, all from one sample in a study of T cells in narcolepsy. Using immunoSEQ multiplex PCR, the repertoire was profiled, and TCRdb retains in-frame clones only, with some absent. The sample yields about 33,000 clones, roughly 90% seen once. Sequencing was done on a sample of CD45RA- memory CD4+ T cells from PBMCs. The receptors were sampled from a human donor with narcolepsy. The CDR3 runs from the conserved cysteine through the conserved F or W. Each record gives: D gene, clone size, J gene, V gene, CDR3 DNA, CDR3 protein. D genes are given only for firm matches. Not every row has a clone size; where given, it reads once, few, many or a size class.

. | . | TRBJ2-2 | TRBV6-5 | TGTGCCAGCAGTTACGTTCGATTAAACACCGGGGAGCTGTTTTTT | CASSYVRLNTGELFF
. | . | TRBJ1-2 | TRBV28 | TGTGCCAGCAGTTTCTCAGAGGGCTATGGCTACACCTTC | CASSFSEGYGYTF
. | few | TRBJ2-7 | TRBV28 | TGTGCCAGCAGACCTCTGGACGGGTACGAGCAGTACTTC | CASRPLDGYEQYF
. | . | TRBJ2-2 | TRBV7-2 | TGTGCCAGCAGCCAGGACTCCGTTTCCGGGGAGCTGTTTTTT | CASSQDSVSGELFF
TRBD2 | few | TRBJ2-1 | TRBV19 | TGTGCCAGTAGTACCACTAGCGGGAGAAACAATGAGCAGTTCTTC | CASSTTSGRNNEQFF
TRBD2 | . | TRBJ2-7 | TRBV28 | TGTGCCAGCGAAGGCGGGAGGGCAAGGGAGCAGTACTTC | CASEGGRAREQYF
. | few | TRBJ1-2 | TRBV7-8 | TGTGCCAGCAGCTTCACCGCACAGGGTAACTATGGCTACACCTTC | CASSFTAQGNYGYTF
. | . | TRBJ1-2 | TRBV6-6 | TGTGCCAGCAGCTCCACAAATGGCTACACCTTC | CASSSTNGYTF
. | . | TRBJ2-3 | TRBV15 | TGTGCCACCAGCAGCCCCACGGGGGGCCCTAGCACAGATACGCAGTATTTT | CATSSPTGGPSTDTQYF
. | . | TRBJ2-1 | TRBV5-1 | TGCGCCAGCAGCTTGGGCAACCATGAGCAGTTCTTC | CASSLGNHEQFF
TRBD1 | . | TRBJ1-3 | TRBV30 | TGTGCCTGGGAGGGATCCGGACAGGCTGGAAACACCATATATTTT | CAWEGSGQAGNTIYF
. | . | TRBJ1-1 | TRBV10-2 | TGCGCCAGCAGTGGTGATCAACCGGGGGGCACTGAAGCTTTCTTT | CASSGDQPGGTEAFF
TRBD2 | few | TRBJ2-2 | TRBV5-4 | TGTGCCAGCAGCGGGAGTTTAGCGGGAGTGTCATCCGGGGAGCTGTTTTTT | CASSGSLAGVSSGELFF
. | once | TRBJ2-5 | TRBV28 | TGTGCCAGCAGTCGGCTTCAAGAGACCCAGTACTTC | CASSRLQETQYF